The clone carrying this T cell receptor (beta chain) was seen a handful of times. Its antigen remains unknown. cDNA libraries of TCR beta carried unique molecular identifiers. MiXCR, run by TCRdb on the PCR reads, gives a single entry per CDR3 protein. The repertoire holds roughly 620,000 distinct CDR3 sequences, with roughly 45% as singletons. This record belongs to a study of post-analysis software for immune sequencing data. Study as a whole: Relapsing-remitting, secondary progressive and progressive-relapsing forms of multiple sclerosis all featured among disease courses. Findings and limits, study-wide: Four to six TRBV segments appeared more often in patients than in controls, and TRBV5-6, TRBV5-1 and TRBV20-1 were among these.

The CDR3 extends over 14 amino acids. Deletions cut 2 bases from V and 3 bases from J, with 10 bases between. CDR1 and CDR2 from the germline V gene are MNHEY and SVGAGI. This clonotype was obtained from a girl aged 10-17 years with multiple sclerosis. V gene TRBV6-5 combines with J gene TRBJ1-2; maybe TRBD1 (6 bases). The sample was blood. DNA of the CDR3: TGTGCCAGCAGTTACCGGGGGCCCCACTATGGCTACACCTTC. Its translation: CASSYRGPHYGYTF.